This T cell receptor beta chain was sequenced in a study of T cell responses to AZD1222 COVID-19 vaccine. The CDR3 is 13 amino acids. Germline V CDR1 and CDR2: LNHDA, SQIVND (reference sequence). V trimming: 9 bases; J trimming: 8 bases; junction bases outside the gene matches: 6. Overall study results and limits: Only a handful of AZD1222 recipients were seropositive at baseline. Receipt of two AZD1222 doses was followed by a rise in Spike-specific TCR breadth and depth. Clonal diversity was possibly underestimated, and the donors were mostly white British, with more females.

Concerning this clone itself: Its specificity is unknown.

Clones were read by immunoSEQ multiplex PCR, and TCRdb kept only the in-frame ones, dropping some. The sample has about 140,000 clones. The chain is built from TRBV19 and TRBJ2-2, with 10 nucleotides matching TRBD1. Sequenced sample: peripheral blood. This TCR derives from an adult in good health. CDR3 protein: CASRDRGVGELFF. The CDR3 DNA reads TGTGCCAGCAGGGACAGGGGAGTAGGGGAGCTGTTTTTT.